Shown below are 21 T cell receptor beta chains from a single sample sequenced in a study of T cell responses to AZD1222 COVID-19 vaccine. TCRdb's copy holds only in-frame clones and misses some; the assay was immunoSEQ multiplex PCR. The table lists 93,000 or so clones, roughly 88% of them singletons. Source: peripheral blood, taken on day 0 of AZD1222 vaccination. The receptors here all came from an adult in good health.

This chain uses TRBV5-4 with TRBJ2-2; maybe TRBD2 (6 bases). The V end lost 6 bases, the J end lost 4 bases, and 16 bases lay between the germline ends. The CDR3 loop spans 15 amino acids. Germline V gives CDR1 SGHNT, CDR2 YYREEE (reference sequence). The CDR3 DNA sequence: TGTGCCAGCAAATCAGGAGGGCCGGGCACCGGGGAGCTGTTTTTT. Its translation is CASKSGGPGTGELFF.

This clone has just one count. The chain combines TRBV29-1 with TRBJ2-3, with D unclear. Trimming pared 1 base from V and 0 bases from J, leaving 8 bases between. CDR1 is SQVTM, CDR2 ANQGSEA, per germline. The CDR3 has 14 amino acids. CDR3 protein: CSVEADTSTDTQYF. CDR3 bases: TGCAGCGTTGAAGCCGATACTAGCACAGATACGCAGTATTTT.

The DNA of the CDR3 is TGCGCCAGCAGCTCGCTCAGCGGGACAGGGTTCGAAAAACTGTTTTTT. It translates to CASSSLSGTGFEKLFF. The rearrangement links TRBV5-1 to TRBJ1-4; the match to TRBD1 covers 9 bases. Germline V gives CDR1 SGHRS, CDR2 YFSETQ. V was pared by 3 bases and J by 8 bases, with 11 bases of the junction left unmatched. The CDR3 is 16 residues long.

This clone is a singleton in its sample. The V gene is TRBV7-2, the J gene TRBJ1-2; TRBD1 is a possible D gene (5 bases). V was shortened by 10 bases and J by 8 bases, with 20 bases between the two germline ends. The germline V gene encodes CDR1 SGHTA and CDR2 FQGNSA. The CDR3 spans 13 residues. CDR3 residues: CAIPSRGGGGYTF. CDR3 coding DNA: TGTGCCATCCCATCGAGGGGCGGTGGAGGCTACACCTTC.

This clone is a singleton in its sample. V and J are TRBV28 and TRBJ2-5, with TRBD1 matching 8 bases. V dropped 6 bases and J dropped 4; count of bases not matched to a gene: 1. CDR3 length equals 12 residues. Germline V gene lookup returns CDR1 MDHEN and CDR2 SYDVKM. CDR3 DNA: TGTGCCAGCAGGACAGGGGCAGAGACCCAGTACTTC. The encoded protein is CASRTGAETQYF.

V and J are TRBV5-4 and TRBJ1-2; a weak D match, TRBD1 (5 bases). Per the germline V gene, CDR1 is SGHNT and CDR2 is YYREEE (reference sequence). The V gene lost 3 bases and the J gene lost 6 bases, with 12 bases spanning the gap. The CDR3 is 13 residues long. In DNA form, the CDR3 reads TGTGCCAGCAGCTCCAGGGAGAAGGATGGCTACACCTTC. Translation gives CASSSREKDGYTF.

V gene TRBV9 combines with J gene TRBJ1-1, with 7 nucleotides matching TRBD1. This CDR3 has 14 amino acids. Unmatched junction bases numbered 4, after V lost 4 bases and J lost 1 base. Germline loops: CDR1 SGDLS, CDR2 YYNGEE. For the CDR3, the DNA is TGTGCCAGCAGCCCAAGACAGGGGAACACTGAAGCTTTCTTT. Encoded protein: CASSPRQGNTEAFF.

V is TRBV19 and J is TRBJ1-1; 8 nucleotides agree with TRBD1. This CDR3 has 17 amino acids. The junction had 14 bases not matched to a gene; V was cut back by 5 bases and J by 3 bases. Germline CDR1 is LNHDA and CDR2 is SQIVND (reference sequence). The CDR3 here is CASSVRTTGGGDTEAFF. The DNA for the CDR3 is TGTGCCAGTAGTGTCCGGACTACAGGGGGAGGGGACACTGAAGCTTTCTTT.

V gene TRBV10-3 combines with J gene TRBJ2-5; 8 bases align to TRBD2. Looked up from germline, CDR1 is ENHRY and CDR2 is SYGVKD. Trimming took 4 bases from V and 5 from J; bases not matched to a gene: 9. The CDR3 spans 15 residues. CDR3 in amino acids: CAISVGTRTSETQYF. CDR3 bases: TGTGCCATCAGTGTAGGGACTAGAACTTCGGAGACCCAGTACTTC.

The chain links TRBV19 to TRBJ1-6, with no clear D. V shed 3 bases and J shed 8 bases, with 11 bases lying between them. The CDR3 is 14 amino acids. Germline V gene data show CDR1 as LNHDA and CDR2 as SQIVND (reference sequence). Here the CDR3 DNA reads TGTGCCAGTAGTATTGGTTGGGAGGATTCACCCCTCCACTTT. Translating it yields CASSIGWEDSPLHF. Full variable domain (rest looked up from reference TRBV19 and TRBJ1-6): DGGITQSPKYLFRKEGQNVTLSCEQNLNHDAMYWYRQDPGQGLRLIYYSQIVNDFQKGDIAEGYSVSREKKESFPLTVTSAQKNPTAFYLCASSIGWEDSPLHFGNGTRLTVT.

V usage is TRBV7-2 and J usage is TRBJ2-3, with 7 bases lining up with TRBD2. After removal of 5 bases from V and 4 bases from J, the junction contained 12 bases not matched to a gene. CDR3 length equals 16 residues. In germline, CDR1 is SGHTA, CDR2 FQGNSA. CDR3 DNA sequence: TGTGCCAGCAGCGCCATAGGTGGCGGGGGAGCAGATACGCAGTATTTT. It codes for CASSAIGGGGADTQYF.

The chain carries TRBV3-1 (or the pseudogene TRBV3-2) and TRBJ1-3; D is uncertain. V was clipped by 1 base and J by 4 bases, with 11 bases between them. CDR3 size: 15 residues. Germline values: CDR1 LGHDT, CDR2 YNNKEL (reference sequence). As DNA, the CDR3 is TGTGCCAGCAGCCAAGCTGGGTCAGCGGGAAACACCATATATTTT. As protein: CASSQAGSAGNTIYF.

This chain joins TRBV5-5 and TRBJ2-1; 8 bases are a match to TRBD1. The CDR3 runs to 17 residues. J lost 8 bases, V lost 0 bases, and 13 bases had no gene match. Germline CDR1 and CDR2: SGHKS and YYEKEE (reference sequence). The chain's CDR3 is CASSLALPTGVLDEQFF. CDR3 nucleotide sequence: TGTGCCAGCAGCTTGGCGCTTCCGACAGGGGTTTTGGATGAGCAGTTCTTC.

The V call is TRBV27, the J call TRBJ2-1, with no clear D. The V gene's germline CDR1 is MNHEY and CDR2 SMNVEV (reference sequence). The CDR3 length is 16 residues. Trimming pared 0 bases from V and 6 bases from J, leaving 15 bases between. The CDR3 DNA sequence: TGTGCCAGCAGTTTATCAGGGTTTTTCGATGGCAATGAGCAGTTCTTC. Encoded protein: CASSLSGFFDGNEQFF.

The chain has TRBV18 and TRBJ1-4; the match to TRBD1 covers 11 bases. The CDR3 extends over 15 amino acids. J gave up 7 bases and V 3 bases, and 4 bases lay outside the gene matches. Germline assignment: CDR1 KGHSH and CDR2 LQKENI. This chain's CDR3 is CASSPPGQGVEKLFF. As DNA, the CDR3 is TGTGCCAGCTCACCCCCGGGACAGGGGGTTGAAAAACTGTTTTTT.

The chain couples TRBV27 to TRBJ2-1; 11 nucleotides align to TRBD2. CDR3 length: 15 amino acids. Germline CDR1 and CDR2: MNHEY and SMNVEV (reference sequence). With 2 bases clipped from V and 5 bases from J, the junction kept 2 bases outside the gene matches. This chain's CDR3 is CASSLATSGNNEQFF. Here the CDR3 DNA reads TGTGCCAGCAGTTTAGCGACTAGCGGGAACAATGAGCAGTTCTTC.

The chain recombines TRBV30 with TRBJ2-6; no firm D call. The germline V and J ends were trimmed by 2 bases and 4 bases, with 6 bases remaining between them. Per the germline V gene, CDR1 is GTSNPN and CDR2 is SVGIG (reference sequence). This CDR3 is built from 13 residues. Here the CDR3 reads CAWSRAGANVLTF. CDR3 coding DNA: TGTGCCTGGAGTAGGGCCGGGGCCAACGTCCTGACTTTC.

V usage is TRBV7-2 and J usage is TRBJ2-5; 12 nucleotides agree with TRBD2. This CDR3 region has 15 residues. CDR1 is SGHTA, CDR2 FQGNSA, per germline. The trim removed 4 bases at V and 2 bases at J, leaving 2 bases unmatched. CDR3 sequence (DNA): TGTGCCAGCAGCTCTGGACTAGCGGGACAAGAGACCCAGTACTTC. Its protein product is CASSSGLAGQETQYF. Based on the CDR3 plus reference TRBV7-2 and TRBJ2-5, the full variable domain is GAGVSQSPSNKVTEKGKDVELRCDPISGHTALYWYRQSLGQGLEFLIYFQGNSAPDKSGLPSDRFSAERTGGSVSTLTIQRTQQEDSAVYLCASSSGLAGQETQYFGPGTRLLVL.

The chain carries TRBV30 and TRBJ2-1, with D possibly matching TRBD2 (6 bases). Deletions cut 0 bases from V and 0 bases from J, with 15 bases between. Germline loops: CDR1 GTSNPN, CDR2 SVGIG (reference sequence). This CDR3 spans 17 amino acids. The CDR3 here is CAWSVRVARGSYNEQFF. The CDR3 DNA reads as TGTGCCTGGAGTGTGAGGGTCGCGCGGGGCTCCTACAATGAGCAGTTCTTC.

V is TRBV7-2 and J is TRBJ1-3; weak D call: TRBD1 (5 bases). CDR1 and CDR2 (germline): SGHTA, FQGNSA. This CDR3 spans 14 amino acids. The V gene lost 4 bases and the J gene lost 2 bases, with 9 bases spanning the gap. DNA of the CDR3: TGTGCCAGCAGCTCAGGGTGGGCTGGAAACACCATATATTTT. Protein sequence: CASSSGWAGNTIYF.

DNA for the CDR3: TGTGCCTTCCAAACTAGCGGGAGCGCAGAGACCCAGTACTTC. It codes for CAFQTSGSAETQYF. This rearrangement joins TRBV30 to TRBJ2-5; TRBD2 matches at 11 bases. V was pared by 7 bases and J by 4 bases, with 8 bases of the junction left unmatched. Germline V lookup: CDR1 GTSNPN, CDR2 SVGIG (reference sequence). There are 14 residues in the CDR3.